Listed below are T cell receptor beta chains from one sample, sequenced in a study of OX40 agonist ivuxolimab in advanced cancers. Profiled with immunoSEQ multiplex PCR; TCRdb holds only in-frame clones, not every one. Here the sample spans 85,000 to 130,000 clones, just over 90% being singletons. The sequencing here drew on CD4+ or CD8+ T cells sorted from blood, taken in a trial of the OX40 agonist ivuxolimab. The source is an adult with an advanced solid tumor such as melanoma, head and neck, liver or kidney cancer. CDR3s include the opening cysteine and the closing phenylalanine or tryptophan. A D gene is named only where the DNA matches it firmly. Some rows mark clone size as missing; the rest say once, few, many or name a class of expanded clone.

.	.	TRBV5-6	TRBJ1-2	CASSQDVNYGYTF	TGTGCCAGCAGCCAGGACGTAAACTATGGCTACACCTTC
TRBD2	.	TRBV7-9	TRBJ2-3	CASSYQGLEPTDTQYF	TGTGCCAGCAGCTACCAAGGACTAGAGCCCACAGATACGCAGTATTTT
TRBD2	.	TRBV5-1	TRBJ2-1	CASREAGSYNEQFF	TGCGCCAGCAGGGAAGCGGGGTCGTACAATGAGCAGTTCTTC
.	.	TRBV4-2	TRBJ1-6	CASSQERGGNSPLHF	TGTGCCAGCAGCCAAGAGAGAGGGGGGAATTCACCCCTCCACTTT
TRBD2	.	TRBV9	TRBJ2-5	CASSVVGSGTGETQYF	TGTGCCAGCAGCGTAGTAGGTAGCGGGACCGGGGAGACCCAGTACTTC
TRBD2	.	TRBV5-1	TRBJ2-1	CASSLLGLAGSNEQFF	TGCGCCAGCAGCTTGTTGGGACTAGCGGGCTCAAATGAGCAGTTCTTC
.	.	TRBV5-1	TRBJ1-1	CASSLEMNTEAFF	TGCGCCAGCAGCCTCGAGATGAACACTGAAGCTTTCTTT
.	.	TRBV6-5	TRBJ2-7	CASSYLAAQNEQYF	TGTGCCAGCAGTTACTTAGCGGCCCAAAACGAGCAGTACTTC
TRBD1	.	TRBV5-1	TRBJ2-1	CASSSDRGNEQFF	TGCGCCAGCAGCAGTGACAGGGGCAATGAGCAGTTCTTC
TRBD2	.	TRBV5-1	TRBJ2-5	CASSRTSGTVLQETQYF	TGCGCCAGCAGCCGGACTAGCGGGACCGTACTCCAAGAGACCCAGTACTTC
TRBD2	.	TRBV5-4	TRBJ2-5	CASSPFGGAGQETQYF	TGTGCCAGCAGTCCTTTCGGGGGAGCGGGGCAAGAGACCCAGTACTTC
.	.	TRBV7-2	TRBJ2-7	CASSSRDEQYF	TGTGCCAGCAGCTCCCGCGACGAGCAGTACTTC
.	.	TRBV7-2	TRBJ2-7	CASSLGGTYEQYF	TGTGCCAGCAGCTTGGGCGGGACTTACGAGCAGTACTTC
TRBD1	.	TRBV9	TRBJ2-1	CASSSRTGQNEQFF	TGTGCCAGCAGCTCACGGACAGGGCAGAATGAGCAGTTCTTC
.	few	TRBV5-6	TRBJ1-3	CASSLALGPRGNTIYF	TGTGCCAGCAGCTTGGCTTTGGGACCAAGAGGAAACACCATATATTTT
.	.	TRBV5-6	TRBJ2-2	CASSLFARSGFLGELFF	TGTGCCAGCAGCTTGTTCGCGCGGTCCGGCTTCTTAGGGGAGCTGTTTTTT
.	.	TRBV29-1	TRBJ1-3	CSVGGSGNTIYF	TGCAGCGTGGGGGGCTCTGGAAACACCATATATTTT
TRBD1	.	TRBV28	TRBJ2-1	CASSAPLGQGVYGQFF	TGTGCCAGCAGTGCCCCCTTGGGACAGGGCGTCTATGGGCAGTTCTTC
.	.	TRBV5-4	TRBJ2-5	CASSLPEETQYF	TGTGCCAGCAGCTTGCCGGAAGAGACCCAGTACTTC
.	.	TRBV6-6	TRBJ2-7	CASSSPGDYEQYF	TGTGCCAGCAGCTCCCCCGGCGACTACGAGCAGTACTTC
.	.	TRBV29-1	TRBJ2-3	CSTRKGPTLSGTDTQYF	TGCAGCACTCGAAAAGGACCTACTTTGTCGGGCACAGATACGCAGTATTTT
.	.	TRBV7-9	TRBJ2-2	CASSLVQGEANTGELFF	TGTGCCAGCAGCTTAGTACAGGGAGAGGCCAACACCGGGGAGCTGTTTTTT
TRBD1	.	TRBV6-5	TRBJ2-4	CASSRGQGGIQYF	TGTGCCAGCAGTCGAGGACAGGGCGGCATTCAGTACTTC
.	.	TRBV13	TRBJ2-2	CASSPGGSLANTGELFF	TGTGCCAGCAGCCCGGGTGGCTCACTCGCGAACACCGGGGAGCTGTTTTTT
.	.	TRBV19	TRBJ1-2	CASSMGAGPNYGYTF	TGTGCCAGTAGTATGGGGGCAGGGCCTAACTATGGCTACACCTTC
TRBD2	few	TRBV10-3	TRBJ2-2	CAISELGTSRNTGELFF	TGTGCCATCAGTGAGTTAGGGACTAGCCGGAACACCGGGGAGCTGTTTTTT
.	.	TRBV19	TRBJ1-4	CASKGQLNEKLFF	TGTGCCAGTAAGGGGCAGCTTAATGAAAAACTGTTTTTT
.	.	TRBV6-4	TRBJ1-5	CASSKDSNQPQHF	TGTGCCAGTTCCAAAGATAGCAATCAGCCCCAGCATTTT
.	.	TRBV7-9	TRBJ2-4	CASRGEENIQYF	TGTGCCAGCAGGGGGGAGGAAAACATTCAGTACTTC
TRBD2	.	TRBV5-4	TRBJ2-5	CASSPKPGLAEETQYF	TGTGCCAGCAGCCCAAAACCGGGACTAGCGGAAGAGACCCAGTACTTC
TRBD2	.	TRBV10-3	TRBJ2-5	CATKGASGSRQETQYF	TGTGCCACAAAGGGGGCTAGCGGGAGCCGCCAAGAGACCCAGTACTTC
.	.	TRBV9	TRBJ2-5	CASSVGGNSETQYF	TGTGCCAGCAGCGTAGGCGGGAACTCGGAGACCCAGTACTTC
.	.	TRBV7-2	TRBJ2-7	CASSLDLATYEQYF	TGTGCCAGCAGCTTAGACCTAGCCACCTACGAGCAGTACTTC
.	.	TRBV28	TRBJ1-2	CASSAQGFYGYTF	TGTGCCAGCAGTGCACAGGGTTTCTATGGCTACACCTTC
.	.	TRBV9	TRBJ1-4	CASSVGTAFNEKLFF	TGTGCCAGCAGCGTAGGGACGGCCTTTAATGAAAAACTGTTTTTT
TRBD2	.	TRBV6-1	TRBJ2-5	CASSGGVAGGRETQYF	TGTGCCAGCAGTGGTGGGGTAGCGGGAGGGCGAGAGACCCAGTACTTC
TRBD1	.	TRBV23-1	TRBJ1-1	CASQPTGGGGTEAFF	TGCGCCAGCCAACCAACAGGGGGAGGGGGAACTGAAGCTTTCTTT
TRBD1	.	TRBV5-1	TRBJ2-3	CASSLQGALGDTQYF	TGCGCCAGCAGTTTACAGGGGGCTCTGGGAGATACGCAGTATTTT
.	.	TRBV5-4	TRBJ2-1	CASSGRTDNEQFF	TGTGCCAGCAGCGGGAGGACAGACAATGAGCAGTTCTTC